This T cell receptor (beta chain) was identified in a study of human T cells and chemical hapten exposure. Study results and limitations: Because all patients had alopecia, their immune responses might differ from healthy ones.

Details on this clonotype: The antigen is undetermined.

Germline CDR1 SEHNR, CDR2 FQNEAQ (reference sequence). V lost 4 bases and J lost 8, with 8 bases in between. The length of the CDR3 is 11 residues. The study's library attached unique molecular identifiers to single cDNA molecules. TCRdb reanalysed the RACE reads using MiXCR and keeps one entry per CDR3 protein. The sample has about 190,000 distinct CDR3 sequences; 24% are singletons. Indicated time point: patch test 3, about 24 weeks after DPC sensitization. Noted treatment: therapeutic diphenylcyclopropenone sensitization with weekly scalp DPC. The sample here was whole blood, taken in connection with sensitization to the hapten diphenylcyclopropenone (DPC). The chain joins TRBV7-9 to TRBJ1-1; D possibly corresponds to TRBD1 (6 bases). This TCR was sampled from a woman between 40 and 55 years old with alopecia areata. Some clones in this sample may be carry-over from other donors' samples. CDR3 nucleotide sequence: TGTGCCAGCAGCTGGGACAAAGAAGCTTTCTTT. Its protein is CASSWDKEAFF.